A single sample gave rise to the 13 T cell receptor beta chains below, sequenced in a study of fetal regulatory T cell absence and autoimmunity. Profiling relied on immunoSEQ multiplex PCR, and the TCRdb table lists in-frame clones only, not all of them. This sample has some 87,000 clones, with about two thirds found just once. Material: pancreas tissue. The source of these receptors is a male donor with IPEX syndrome.

This clone was seen just once. The chain carries TRBV11-2 and TRBJ1-2, with TRBD1 matching over 8 bases. The V segment lost 1 base and the J segment 2 bases; nucleotides outside the gene matches: 3. Looked up from germline, CDR1 is SGHAT and CDR2 is FQNNGV. The CDR3 length is 15 residues. The CDR3 spells CASSLARQGNYGYTF. The CDR3 DNA is TGTGCCAGCAGCTTAGCCCGACAGGGGAACTATGGCTACACCTTC. The full variable domain, completed using reference TRBV11-2 and TRBJ1-2, is EAGVAQSPRYKIIEKRQSVAFWCNPISGHATLYWYQQILGQGPKLLIQFQNNGVVDDSQLPKDRFSAERLKGVDSTLKIQPAKLEDSAVYLCASSLARQGNYGYTFGSGTRLTVV.

The gene calls are TRBV27 and TRBJ2-1, with D tentatively TRBD2 (6 bases). Germline CDR1 reads MNHEY; CDR2 reads SMNVEV (reference sequence). Trimming removed 3 bases from V and 5 bases from J, with 17 bases in between. This CDR3 region has 16 residues. The CDR3 DNA reads TGTGCCAGCAGTTTGCCCCGACTAGGAGGAAACAATGAGCAGTTCTTC. As protein: CASSLPRLGGNNEQFF.

The chain employs TRBV7-9 and TRBJ2-3; 9 nucleotides agree with TRBD2. The ends lost 5 bases at V and 0 bases at J; junction bases unmatched: 3. Germline V gives CDR1 SEHNR, CDR2 FQNEAQ (reference sequence). The CDR3 is 15 amino acids. CDR3 residues: CASSLSGGSTDTQYF. The CDR3 DNA sequence: TGTGCCAGCAGCCTTAGCGGGGGTAGCACAGATACGCAGTATTTT.

V and J are TRBV21-1 and TRBJ2-3; the DNA was not compared with TRBD2, the D call given in the table. TRBV21-1 is annotated as a pseudogene. This CDR3 is 15 amino acids long. The CDR3 reads CASSKASGSADTQYF. CDR3 nucleotides: TGTGCCAGCAGCAAAGCGAGCGGGAGTGCAGATACGCAGTATTTT.

The rearrangement uses TRBV4-1 and TRBJ2-7; D is undetermined. The germline V gene has CDR1 MGHRA and CDR2 YSYEKL. This CDR3 has 14 residues. The V and J ends lost 0 bases and 0 bases respectively, with 6 bases between them. The CDR3 loop is CASSQEATSYEQYF. The CDR3 DNA sequence: TGCGCCAGCAGCCAAGAAGCCACCTCCTACGAGCAGTACTTC.

The chain is built from TRBV5-4 and TRBJ2-3; D is undetermined. The CDR3 sequence is 14 residues long. CDR1 is SGHNT and CDR2 is YYREEE in the germline V gene (reference sequence). The V end was cut by 4 bases, the J end by 0 bases, with 9 bases between. The CDR3 DNA is TGTGCCAGCAGCCCTGGTAGGAGCACAGATACGCAGTATTTT. Protein: CASSPGRSTDTQYF.

The chain joins TRBV7-2 to TRBJ2-7; 7 nucleotides agree with TRBD1. Per germline, CDR1 SGHTA and CDR2 FQGNSA. V lost 1 base and J lost 0; bases outside the gene matches: 3. This CDR3 contains 15 residues. For the CDR3, the DNA is TGTGCCAGCAGCTTAGATCCAGGGGGCTCCTACGAGCAGTACTTC. As protein: CASSLDPGGSYEQYF.

The J gene is TRBJ1-1, the V gene TRBV30; D is undetermined. The CDR3 extends over 13 amino acids. V shed 2 bases and J shed 1 base, with 8 bases lying between them. The germline gives CDR1 GTSNPN, CDR2 SVGIG (reference sequence). The CDR3, as DNA: TGTGCCTGGAGTAGATCCTCGAACACTGAAGCTTTCTTT. This translates into CAWSRSSNTEAFF.

This chain links TRBV30 with TRBJ1-1; D may be TRBD1 (5 bases). The CDR3 length is 17 residues. V lost 0 bases and J lost 1, with 18 bases in between. Germline CDR1 GTSNPN, CDR2 SVGIG (reference sequence). The CDR3 protein is CAWSVLRQGRGNTEAFF. For the CDR3, the DNA is TGTGCCTGGAGTGTGCTCCGCCAGGGTCGGGGGAACACTGAAGCTTTCTTT. Variable domain in full (rest from reference TRBV30 and TRBJ1-1): SQTIHQWPATLVQPVGSPLSLECTVEGTSNPNLYWYRQAAGRGLQLLFYSVGIGQISSEVPQNLSASRPQDRQFILSSKKLLLSDSGFYLCAWSVLRQGRGNTEAFFGQGTRLTVV.

The CDR3 DNA reads TGTGCCAGCAGCTTAGGCGGGAGGGCTAAGAATGAGCAGTTCTTC. Translating gives CASSLGGRAKNEQFF. This sequence joins TRBV13 and TRBJ2-1; the match to TRBD2 covers 8 bases. V was clipped by 0 bases and J by 7 bases; unmatched bases: 5. The CDR3 sequence is 15 residues long. Germline CDR1 and CDR2: PRHDT and FYEKMQ (reference sequence). Together with reference TRBV13 and TRBJ2-1, the CDR3 gives the full variable domain: AAGVIQSPRHLIKEKRETATLKCYPIPRHDTVYWYQQGPGQDPQFLISFYEKMQSDKGSIPDRFSAQQFSDYHSELNMSSLELGDSALYFCASSLGGRAKNEQFFGPGTRLTVL.

The J gene is TRBJ2-3, the V gene TRBV9; 8 bases are a match to TRBD1. With V trimmed by 4 bases and J by 5 bases, 9 bases remained unmatched. The germline CDR1 and CDR2 sequences are SGDLS and YYNGEE. The CDR3 totals 15 residues. DNA for the CDR3: TGTGCCAGCAGCCTTGCAGGGGGCGGAGTAGATACGCAGTATTTT. This encodes CASSLAGGGVDTQYF.

The chain employs TRBV10-3 and TRBJ2-1; D is unresolved. Trimming removed 6 bases at V and 6 bases at J, with 9 bases between. Germline V gene sequence: CDR1 ENHRY, CDR2 SYGVKD. This CDR3 region has 12 residues. This chain's CDR3 is CAISSPPNEQFF. CDR3 sequence (DNA): TGTGCCATCAGCTCCCCTCCCAATGAGCAGTTCTTC.

The rearrangement uses TRBV27 and TRBJ2-1; TRBD2 aligns across 12 bases. V gave up 3 bases and J gave up 3 bases; unmatched junction bases: 0. The CDR3 loop spans 15 amino acids. The V gene's germline CDR1 is MNHEY and CDR2 SMNVEV (reference sequence). Here the CDR3 DNA reads TGTGCCAGCAGTTTGACTAGCGGGGGCTACAATGAGCAGTTCTTC. Its protein is CASSLTSGGYNEQFF.